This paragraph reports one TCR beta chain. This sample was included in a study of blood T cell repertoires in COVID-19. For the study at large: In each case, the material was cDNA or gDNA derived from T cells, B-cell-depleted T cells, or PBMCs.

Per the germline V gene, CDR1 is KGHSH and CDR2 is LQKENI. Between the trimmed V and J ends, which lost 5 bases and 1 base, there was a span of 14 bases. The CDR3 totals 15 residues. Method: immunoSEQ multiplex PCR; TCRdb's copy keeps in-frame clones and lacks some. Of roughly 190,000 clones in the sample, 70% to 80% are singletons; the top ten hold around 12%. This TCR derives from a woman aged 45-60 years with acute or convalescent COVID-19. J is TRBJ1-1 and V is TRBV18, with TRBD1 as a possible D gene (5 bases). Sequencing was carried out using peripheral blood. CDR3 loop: CASSSSQGRNTEAFF. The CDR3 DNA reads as TGTGCCAGCTCATCTTCTCAGGGTAGGAACACTGAAGCTTTCTTT.